The 25 T cell receptor beta chains listed next were all sequenced from one sample in a study of OX40 agonist ivuxolimab in advanced cancers. Some clones are missing from TCRdb's copy, which holds only in-frame ones; the method was immunoSEQ multiplex PCR. The table has 95,000 to 150,000 clones, approximately 90% seen once. Sequenced here: CD4+ or CD8+ T cells sorted from blood, sampled in a trial of the OX40 agonist ivuxolimab. The receptor set was obtained from an adult with an advanced solid tumor such as melanoma, head and neck, liver or kidney cancer.

This rearrangement joins TRBV7-2 to TRBJ2-7; 9 nucleotides line up with TRBD1. The germline CDR1 and CDR2 sequences are SGHTA and FQGNSA. CDR3 length: 13 residues. Unmatched junction bases numbered 3, after V lost 4 bases and J lost 5 bases. CDR3 in amino acids: CASSWDRENEQYF. The CDR3 bases are TGTGCCAGCAGCTGGGACAGGGAAAACGAGCAGTACTTC.

The rearrangement uses TRBV7-6 and TRBJ1-1, with D uncertain. Germline CDR1 is SGHVS and CDR2 is FNYEAQ. This CDR3 has 13 amino acids. Trimming shortened V by 5 bases and J by 4 bases, and 11 bases separated the two germline ends. The CDR3 sequence: CASSPLAGTEAFF. CDR3 DNA: TGTGCCAGCAGCCCCCTGGCGGGCACTGAAGCTTTCTTT.

The chain uses TRBV25-1 and TRBJ1-1; D might be TRBD1 (6 bases). The ends were cut back, 3 bases at V and 4 bases at J, with 12 bases in the middle. This CDR3 spans 14 amino acids. Germline V gene lookup returns CDR1 MGHDK and CDR2 SYGVNS. CDR3 nucleotides: TGTGCCAGCAGTGAGGGACACTGGAGCACTGAAGCTTTCTTT. Translated: CASSEGHWSTEAFF.

V and J are TRBV28 and TRBJ2-5, with 7 positions matching TRBD1. The J call may be mistaken, given a closer DNA end match to TRBJ2-7. Per germline, CDR1 MDHEN and CDR2 SYDVKM. The CDR3 contains 13 residues. In DNA form, the CDR3 reads TGTGCCAGCAGCACAGGGGCCCCCTACGAGCAGTACTTC. It is translated as CASSTGAPYEQYF.

The chain couples TRBV5-1 to TRBJ2-2; 8 positions agree with TRBD1. The germline V gene has CDR1 SGHRS and CDR2 YFSETQ. The V segment lost 0 bases and the J segment 2 bases; nucleotides outside the gene matches: 3. The CDR3 is 16 residues long. CDR3 in DNA: TGCGCCAGCAGCTTGGGTGGACAGGGTAACACCGGGGAGCTGTTTTTT. Protein: CASSLGGQGNTGELFF.

The J gene is TRBJ1-5, the V gene TRBV21-1. TRBV21-1 is given as a pseudogene. The CDR3 extends over 13 amino acids. In DNA form, the CDR3 reads TGTGCCAGCAGGTCGTCATCCAATCAGCCCCAGCATTTT. It specifies CASRSSSNQPQHF.

This clone was observed a single time. The chain combines TRBV18 with TRBJ1-4; TRBD1 aligns across 9 bases. The CDR3 consists of 18 residues. CDR1 is KGHSH and CDR2 is LQKENI in the germline V gene. Unmatched junction bases numbered 14, after V lost 5 bases and J lost 4 bases. DNA for the CDR3: TGTGCCAGCTCATATTCGCCGGGACAGGGTGACCTTAATGAAAAACTGTTTTTT. Amino acid sequence: CASSYSPGQGDLNEKLFF.

The chain employs TRBV7-3 and TRBJ2-3; 7 bases fit TRBD2. Germline-derived CDR1 and CDR2 are SGHTA and FQGTGA. V dropped 4 bases and J dropped 7; count of bases not matched to a gene: 20. This CDR3 region has 18 residues. The DNA for the CDR3 is TGTGCCAGCAGCTCCCCGTTCTCGACTAGCCTAGAGTCGAATACGCAGTATTTT. Encoded protein: CASSSPFSTSLESNTQYF.

The gene calls are TRBV19 and TRBJ1-1; tentatively, D is TRBD1 (5 bases). With 5 bases removed from V and 3 bases from J, the gap between germline ends came to 10 bases. The germline CDR1 and CDR2 sequences are LNHDA and SQIVND (reference sequence). The CDR3 has 13 amino acids. The CDR3 sequence is CASSQGYDTEAFF. Here the CDR3 DNA reads TGTGCCAGTAGTCAGGGATATGACACTGAAGCTTTCTTT. The whole variable domain, remainder taken from reference TRBV19 and TRBJ1-1, is DGGITQSPKYLFRKEGQNVTLSCEQNLNHDAMYWYRQDPGQGLRLIYYSQIVNDFQKGDIAEGYSVSREKKESFPLTVTSAQKNPTAFYLCASSQGYDTEAFFGQGTRLTVV.

The chain joins TRBV6-4 to TRBJ1-1; D unclear. The CDR3 has 13 residues. Germline lookup yields CDR1 MRHNA and CDR2 SNTAGT. The V end was cut by 9 bases, the J end by 1 base, with 12 bases between. Here the CDR3 reads CASSSEENTEAFF. The CDR3 DNA reads TGTGCCAGTTCTTCAGAGGAGAACACTGAAGCTTTCTTT.

In the case of this clone: One end of the junction fails to match germline, which may point to a read error. The V and J genes are TRBV7-7 and TRBJ2-1, with TRBD1 matching over 7 bases. The CDR3 has 12 amino acids. In germline, CDR1 is SSHAT, CDR2 FNYEAQ (reference sequence). CDR3 bases: TGTGCTAGCAGCTTAGACAGGGCATGGCAGTTCTTC. Its protein is CASSLDRAWQFF.

The chain uses TRBV28 and TRBJ2-1; D call uncertain. Trimming took 7 bases from V and 5 from J, leaving 12 bases between them. This CDR3 is 13 amino acids long. Germline loops: CDR1 MDHEN, CDR2 SYDVKM. In DNA, the CDR3 is TGTGCCAGCAACCGTGGCAGTGACAATGAGCAGTTCTTC. Its protein is CASNRGSDNEQFF. The whole variable domain, filled in from reference TRBV28 and TRBJ2-1, reads DVKVTQSSRYLVKRTGEKVFLECVQDMDHENMFWYRQDPGLGLRLIYFSYDVKMKEKGDIPEGYSVSREKKERFSLILESASTNQTSMYLCASNRGSDNEQFFGPGTRLTVL.

V and J are TRBV12-5 and TRBJ2-7; 9 nucleotides align to TRBD1. Germline V gives CDR1 LGHNT, CDR2 FRNRAP. Unmatched junction bases numbered 11, after V lost 6 bases and J lost 2 bases. The CDR3 runs 16 residues. CDR3 loop: CASGPRPGTGTYEQYF. The CDR3 bases are TGTGCTAGTGGACCTAGACCCGGGACAGGGACCTACGAGCAGTACTTC.

The chain links TRBV6-5 to TRBJ2-3; 9 bases match TRBD2. After removal of 2 bases from V and 5 bases from J, the junction contained 2 bases not matched to a gene. The CDR3 totals 14 residues. Germline lookup yields CDR1 MNHEY and CDR2 SVGAGI. This CDR3 reads CASSYQTSGDTQYF. The CDR3 coding sequence is TGTGCCAGCAGTTACCAGACTAGCGGAGATACGCAGTATTTT.

This chain links TRBV6-5 with TRBJ1-1; possibly TRBD1 for D (5 bases). Germline V gene lookup returns CDR1 MNHEY and CDR2 SVGAGI. The CDR3 contains 14 residues. Trimming cost V 4 bases and J 0 bases, with 9 bases left between them. CDR3 loop: CASSSGTLNTEAFF. The CDR3 coding sequence is TGTGCCAGCAGTTCCGGGACTTTGAACACTGAAGCTTTCTTT.

The chain is built from TRBV7-9 and TRBJ2-5, with 8 bases matching TRBD1. The tail of the sequence fits TRBJ2-7 better, so the J call may be wrong. In germline, CDR1 is SEHNR, CDR2 FQNEAQ (reference sequence). This CDR3 has 15 amino acids. CDR3 in amino acids: CASSLQDRDPYEQYF. DNA of the CDR3: TGTGCCAGCAGCCTCCAGGACAGGGACCCATACGAGCAGTACTTC.

V and J are TRBV2 and TRBJ1-1; a weak D match, TRBD1 (6 bases). Germline V gene lookup returns CDR1 SNHLY and CDR2 FYNNEI. The CDR3 consists of 16 residues. Between the trimmed V and J ends, which lost 6 bases and 3 bases, there was a span of 20 bases. CDR3 bases: TGTGCCAGCAGGCCCCCCGGTAGTCAGGGGTACACTGAAGCTTTCTTT. Its protein product is CASRPPGSQGYTEAFF.

This chain uses TRBV6-5 with TRBJ2-5; D perhaps matches TRBD1 (6 bases). V shed 5 bases and J shed 2 bases, with 9 bases lying between them. This CDR3 spans 13 amino acids. CDR1 is MNHEY, CDR2 SVGAGI, per germline. CDR3 sequence: CASSDGQQETQYF. DNA of the CDR3: TGTGCCAGCAGTGATGGACAGCAAGAGACCCAGTACTTC.

This clone was seen once. V and J are TRBV11-2 and TRBJ2-2, with D possibly being TRBD1 or TRBD2 (6 bases each). V was trimmed by 3 bases and J by 2 bases, leaving 16 bases between them. This CDR3 is 17 amino acids long. The germline V gene encodes CDR1 SGHAT and CDR2 FQNNGV. CDR3 sequence: CASSFPPGAANTGELFF. CDR3 in DNA: TGTGCCAGCAGCTTTCCTCCGGGGGCAGCTAACACCGGGGAGCTGTTTTTT.

The rearrangement uses TRBV20-1 and TRBJ2-5; D remains ambiguous. Germline loops: CDR1 DFQATT, CDR2 SNEGSKA (reference sequence). V shed 1 base and J shed 1 base, with 1 base lying between them. The CDR3 runs 11 residues. CDR3 protein: CSARAQETQYF. The CDR3 coding sequence is TGCAGTGCTAGAGCCCAAGAGACCCAGTACTTC.

This clone was counted a single time. This rearrangement joins TRBV19 to TRBJ2-1, with 8 bases matching TRBD2. Germline CDR1 reads LNHDA; CDR2 reads SQIVND (reference sequence). The V and J ends lost 6 bases and 2 bases, in that order; junction bases with no gene match: 6. There are 15 residues in the CDR3. The CDR3 protein is CASRLAGSAYNEQFF. Written as DNA, the CDR3 is TGTGCCAGTAGGTTAGCGGGGTCCGCCTACAATGAGCAGTTCTTC.

V usage is TRBV27 and J usage is TRBJ2-5; D is possibly TRBD2 (6 bases). Trimming stripped 5 bases from V and 5 bases from J, with 12 bases between. The CDR3 consists of 13 residues. Per the germline V gene, CDR1 is MNHEY and CDR2 is SMNVEV (reference sequence). The CDR3, as DNA: TGTGCCAGCAGTACGGGGAGGCGGGAGACCCAGTACTTC. This sequence encodes CASSTGRRETQYF.

This sequence joins TRBV4-2 and TRBJ1-4, with a weak D call TRBD1 (6 bases). Germline CDR1 LGHNA, CDR2 YNFKEQ. This CDR3 comprises 15 residues. V lost 4 bases, J lost 6 bases, and 15 bases lay in between. The CDR3 sequence is CASSPPGVEHEKLFF. The CDR3 DNA follows: TGTGCCAGCAGCCCTCCAGGGGTCGAGCATGAAAAACTGTTTTTT.

The V call is TRBV5-8, the J call TRBJ1-2; D not certain. CDR1 and CDR2 (germline): SGHTS, YDEGEE. The CDR3 has 12 amino acids. V lost 0 bases to trimming and J lost 4 bases, with 4 bases between them. CDR3 sequence (DNA): TGTGCCAGCAGCTTGGTTTTCTATGGCTACACCTTC. It encodes CASSLVFYGYTF.

This chain joins TRBV19 and TRBJ2-1; 16 bases are a match to TRBD2. J gave up 7 bases and V 5 bases, and 11 bases lay outside the gene matches. This CDR3 is built from 18 residues. CDR1 and CDR2 from the germline V gene are LNHDA and SQIVND (reference sequence). The CDR3 loop is CASSPGTSGRARWNEQFF. The CDR3 DNA reads as TGTGCCAGTAGTCCAGGGACTAGCGGGAGGGCACGGTGGAATGAGCAGTTCTTC.